This TCR beta chain was identified during a study of shared clonotypes between healthy human individuals (dated by TCRdb to about 2020). In the study overall: The cohort included three men and two women between 18 and 49 years of age. Per donor, three plates each were used for CD4 naive and CD4 memory, two for CD8 naive, and one for CD8 memory. The study deeply sequenced blood TCR repertoires of about five healthy adults to estimate repertoire size and the extent of clonotype sharing between individuals. Libraries were prepared and TCR repertoires were sequenced by different laboratories using diverse techniques, in order to increase sequencing depth and limit assay-specific biases. Leukapheresis yielded between about 0.85 and 10 billion PBMCs per donor.

As concerns this clone: Its antigen remains undetermined. Base quality data are lacking; no much larger clone is found one base away.

For the CD8 naive samples, CD45RO-negative cells were positively selected for CCR7, yielding a CD45RA+CCR7+ population from which TemRA cells were excluded. Healthy HIV-negative adults with no recently reported acute infections or vaccinations were included as donors. Only Caucasian adults living in Nashville, Tennessee, USA were represented among the donors. Blood was collected by leukapheresis, and PBMCs were isolated by Ficoll-Histopaque density gradient centrifugation and then cryopreserved in liquid nitrogen vapor phase. Analytical flow cytometry was used to check the purity and quantity of each magnetically sorted T cell population. Each sorted fraction had its genomic DNA isolated and then quantified by UV absorbance on a Nanodrop 2000c. TCR CDR3 regions were amplified from genomic DNA by multiplex PCR using the deep immunoSEQ assay. For each cell subset, the extracted genomic DNA was distributed evenly across all wells of several immunoSEQ 96-well plates, and each plate served as one replicate. For sorted subsets, each replicate PCR was loaded with roughly 200 ng genomic DNA, equivalent to 25,000 to 35,000 T cell genomes. Purified libraries were measured with a Qubit 3.0 fluorometer, size-checked on a Bioanalyzer 2100, and measured again with the KAPA Library Quantification kit. Each immunoSEQ 96-well plate was sequenced on its own single-read 150-cycle Illumina NextSeq 550 flow cell. In the source study's methods: Because only junctional sequences without quality scores were contained in the immunoSEQ output, filtering matching that applied to full-length reads could not be performed. Sequences were annotated with PyIR, a Python wrapper for IgBLAST v1.9, using IMGT germline references to assign V/J genes and CDR3. Reads were filtered out if the reads had weak V/J assignments (E-value above 1e-6), no CDR3, stop codons, out-of-frame junctions, or ambiguous translated residues. V3J clonotypes were defined as sequences sharing the same inferred V gene, J gene, and CDR3 amino acid sequence. Percentage overlap between repertoires was computed as shared unique clonotypes divided by the size of the smaller repertoire. RTK rarefaction, the Chao1 estimator, and Recon v2.1 estimates of unobserved clonotypes were used to assess repertoire richness. OLGA was used to compute generation probabilities for all TCRbeta clonotypes that the gDNA method yielded from a few donors. TCRdb obtained this table from immuneACCESS and retained in-frame rearrangements with V and J assigned. These tables miss some clones; where compared with another copy, unresolved V genes account for less than half of the shortfall, and the remainder is unexplained. V and J calls and clone size come straight from that table; D and trimming were deduced from the DNA. The sample has approximately 600,000 clones on record, about 95% of them singletons. Jointly, the top ten make up 0.11% of the sample.

The study at large found these results: Sharing across a few donors was observed for approximately 5% of naive CD4, under 4% of naive CD8, over 2% of memory CD4, and approximately 0.41% of memory CD8 clonotypes. Because the study included a small number of donors, the genetic and exposure-history diversity represented was limited. Incomplete sequencing was indicated by rarefaction of sorted-subset datasets, despite the large sequencing depth. Estimated clonotype richness was generally larger for naive than for memory subsets. Compared with non-shared clonotypes, clonotypes shared by all four sorted-subset donors had higher generation probabilities. Sampling was restricted to blood, and TCR repertoires in tissue are likely to differ from TCR repertoires in blood. Pairwise subsampling led to the expectation that sequencing depth would affect the degree of clonotype sharing among donors.

Looking up the germline V gene (reference sequence) yields CDR1 SEHNR and CDR2 FQNEAQ. From V the trimming removes 5 bases and from J it removes 4 bases, while the gene matches leave 7 bases of the junction unaccounted for. From the cysteine up to the phenylalanine, the CDR3 has a length of 15 residues. Only CDR3 DNA is held: 45 bases, read in frame from base 1. The sequence was collected from a woman in her 30s in good health. The sample comprised naive CD8+ T cells sorted from blood. The cell subset or site tag for this specimen amounts to: CD45RA+CCR7+. This chain is built from TRBV7-9 and TRBJ2-2; the central 7 bases match TRBD1. The CDR3 protein sequence reads: CASSLKTGFTGELFF. The nucleotide sequence reads as follows: TGTGCCAGCAGCCTCAAGACAGGGTTCACCGGGGAGCTGTTTTTT.